This TCR beta chain comes out of a study of T-cell memory formation after mild COVID-19. About this clonotype itself: Its antigen is undetermined.

With 6 bases removed from V and 8 bases from J, the gap between germline ends came to 20 bases. The CDR3 has 15 amino acids. The 5'RACE method, run with constant-segment primers, produced TCR alpha and TCR beta cDNA libraries (carrying sample barcodes and UMIs). TCRdb used MiXCR to reprocess the 5' RACE reads, holding one entry per CDR3 protein. This table holds about 160,000 distinct CDR3 sequences, roughly 31% found once. Regarding the study as a whole: In second-wave clones peaking day 37, SARS-CoV-2 specificity remained unconfirmed. CM and EM subsets held most contracting CD4+ clones; EMRA held CD8+ ones.

Material: PBMCs or a T cell subset sorted from them (not recorded which). The J gene is TRBJ2-1, the V gene TRBV12-3 or TRBV12-4, with unresolved D. The TCR sequence derives from an adult woman who had mild COVID-19 (a few samples of this study predate the infection). Cell type and time point are not known. Here the CDR3 reads CASSPKQPWADEQFF. The CDR3 DNA reads as TGTGCCAGCAGCCCCAAGCAGCCCTGGGCAGATGAGCAGTTCTTC.